The 6 T cell receptor beta chains presented below share a single source sample, sequenced in a study of regulatory T cells in long-lasting Graves disease. The sample's time point: persistent/refractory GD, antithyroid drugs over 5 years with positive TRAb. The TCR library was made from RNA extracted from PBMCs. Construction of the TCR beta libraries employed iRepertoire HTBI primers in conjunction with Arm-PCR of CDR3 regions. Via MiXCR, TCRdb re-called the multiplex PCR reads, giving one row per CDR3 protein. The data show a few hundred thousand distinct CDR3 sequences, around 23% seen once. The sequenced sample was peripheral blood mononuclear cells (PBMCs), obtained when the disease was refractory, from a patient treated with antithyroid drugs. Receptor source: a woman between 35 and 50 years old with Graves disease.

Comments on this clonotype: Without the conserved terminal phenylalanine or tryptophan, this CDR3 likely stems from a read error. This chain joins TRBV5-1 and TRBJ2-7; D is perhaps TRBD2 (5 bases). The germline gives CDR1 SGHRS, CDR2 YFSETQ. The CDR3 is 14 amino acids. Trimming took 0 bases from V and 2 from J, leaving 9 bases between them. This CDR3 is CASSLAGLTYEQYL. The DNA of the CDR3 is TGCGCCAGCAGCTTGGCCGGACTGACCTACGAGCAGTACCTC.

This clonotype was seen a handful of times. V is TRBV5-5 and J is TRBJ2-3; TRBD1 is a possible D gene (5 bases). Germline CDR1 is SGHKS and CDR2 is YYEKEE (reference sequence). This CDR3 has 14 residues. Deletions cut 4 bases from V and 0 bases from J, with 9 bases between. This chain's CDR3 is CASSHTGSTDTQYF. CDR3 sequence (DNA): TGTGCCAGCAGCCATACAGGAAGCACAGATACGCAGTATTTT.

Regarding this clonotype: Relative to the germline gene, one junction end is altered; a read error may explain this. V and J are TRBV4-1 and TRBJ2-7, with TRBD2 identical over 10 bases. The CDR3 is 17 residues long. The germline gives CDR1 MGHRA, CDR2 YSYEKL. This CDR3 reads CASSQGPRLAGSYEQYF. CDR3 nucleotide sequence: TGCGCCAGCAGCCAAGGCCCACGACTAGCGGGCTCCTACGAGCAATACTTC.

This clonotype appeared many times. J is TRBJ1-2 and V is TRBV20-1; D not resolved. This CDR3 spans 14 amino acids. The V and J ends lost 1 base and 4 bases respectively, with 13 bases between them. The germline gives CDR1 DFQATT, CDR2 SNEGSKA (reference sequence). The DNA for the CDR3 is TGCAGTGCTAGAGGTTCCACGCTCGGCTATGGCTACACCTTC. Translated, it gives CSARGSTLGYGYTF.

This clonotype was counted only a few times. J is TRBJ2-2 and V is TRBV7-9; maybe TRBD1 (5 bases). The germline V and J ends were trimmed by 2 bases and 1 base, with 8 bases remaining between them. Germline values: CDR1 SEHNR, CDR2 FQNEAQ (reference sequence). This CDR3 is built from 15 residues. As DNA, the CDR3 is TGTGCCAGCAGCTTACAGGGTCTGAACACCGGGGAGCTGTTTTTT. It encodes CASSLQGLNTGELFF.

The V gene is TRBV12-3 or TRBV12-4, the J gene TRBJ2-7; D might be TRBD2 (6 bases). The length of the CDR3 is 12 residues. V was cut by 7 bases and J by 3 bases, with 10 bases left in between. The CDR3, as DNA: TGTGCCAGCAAGTTGGGAGGCTACGAGCAGTACTTC. This encodes CASKLGGYEQYF.